These 29 T cell receptor beta chains were sequenced from one sample in a study of control samples from healthy donors and cancer patients. Sequenced by immunoSEQ multiplex PCR; TCRdb stores in-frame clones only, minus some. The sample has approximately 150,000 clones, 91% seen once. The sequencing sample was made of blood. The receptors were gathered from a man between 18 and 29 years old in good health.

V gene TRBV5-1 combines with J gene TRBJ2-2; no firm D call. CDR3 size: 17 residues. With 0 bases removed from V and 3 bases from J, the gap between germline ends came to 15 bases. Germline V lookup: CDR1 SGHRS, CDR2 YFSETQ. CDR3 residues: CASSLVGRPGDTGELFF. In DNA, the CDR3 is TGCGCCAGCAGCTTGGTGGGCCGACCCGGCGACACCGGGGAGCTGTTTTTT.

This clone was seen only a few times. The rearrangement joins TRBV10-1 to TRBJ2-3; D not resolved. V shed 0 bases and J shed 0 bases, with 4 bases lying between them. Germline V CDR1 and CDR2: WNHNN, SYGVQD (reference sequence). This CDR3 is 14 amino acids long. The CDR3 protein is CASSESPSTDTQYF. The CDR3 DNA is TGCGCCAGCAGTGAGTCGCCTAGCACAGATACGCAGTATTTT.

This clone was seen a few times. This chain uses TRBV2 with TRBJ1-2; D gene uncertain. Germline V gives CDR1 SNHLY, CDR2 FYNNEI. The CDR3 contains 13 residues. The germline V and J ends were trimmed by 2 bases and 7 bases, with 11 bases remaining between them. DNA for the CDR3: TGTGCCAGCAGTGAAATAGGAGGGATTGGCTACACCTTC. As protein: CASSEIGGIGYTF. Together with reference TRBV2 and TRBJ1-2, the CDR3 gives the full variable domain: EPEVTQTPSHQVTQMGQEVILRCVPISNHLYFYWYRQILGQKVEFLVSFYNNEISEKSEIFDDQFSVERPDGSNFTLKIRSTKLEDSAMYFCASSEIGGIGYTFGSGTRLTVV.

This chain joins TRBV4-2 and TRBJ2-7, with D possibly matching TRBD1 (5 bases). This CDR3 spans 14 amino acids. Germline V lookup: CDR1 LGHNA, CDR2 YNFKEQ. With 1 base removed from V and 6 bases from J, the gap between germline ends came to 13 bases. For the CDR3, the DNA is TGTGCCAGCAGCCAAGGGGCTTTTGGGGCCGAGCAGTACTTC. This gives the protein CASSQGAFGAEQYF.

The chain carries TRBV27 and TRBJ2-7, with 9 positions matching TRBD1. This CDR3 has 15 residues. V shed 0 bases, J shed 5 bases, and the junction held 5 bases outside the gene matches. Germline assignment: CDR1 MNHEY and CDR2 SMNVEV (reference sequence). The CDR3 DNA follows: TGTGCCAGCAGTTTATCTAGGGGGGACAGGGACGAGCAGTACTTC. It yields the protein CASSLSRGDRDEQYF.

J is TRBJ1-2 and V is TRBV9, with D possibly matching TRBD1 (5 bases). CDR1 SGDLS and CDR2 YYNGEE come from the germline V gene. The V gene lost 3 bases and the J gene lost 1 base, with 13 bases spanning the gap. This CDR3 comprises 15 residues. CDR3: CASSAGPDSNYGYTF. Written as DNA, the CDR3 is TGTGCCAGCAGCGCAGGCCCCGACAGTAACTATGGCTACACCTTC.

V and J are TRBV29-1 and TRBJ2-2, with TRBD1 matching 9 bases. V shed 4 bases, J shed 7 bases, and the junction held 10 bases outside the gene matches. Germline-derived CDR1 and CDR2 are SQVTM and ANQGSEA. The CDR3 runs to 15 residues. The CDR3 loop reads CSVVRSDRGIGELFF. The CDR3 nucleotides are TGCAGCGTTGTTCGCTCAGACAGGGGGATCGGGGAGCTGTTTTTT.

The chain links TRBV10-3 to TRBJ2-5, with 8 bases fitting TRBD1. The CDR3 extends over 12 amino acids. J lost 3 bases, V lost 6 bases, and 0 bases had no gene match. The germline V gene has CDR1 ENHRY and CDR2 SYGVKD. The CDR3, as DNA: TGTGCCATCAGGGACAGGGAAGAGACCCAGTACTTC. Translated: CAIRDREETQYF.

This chain links TRBV5-1 with TRBJ2-7, with D possibly being TRBD2 (6 bases). Germline V lookup: CDR1 SGHRS, CDR2 YFSETQ. This CDR3 is built from 12 residues. Deletions cut 6 bases from V and 2 bases from J, with 9 bases between. The CDR3 DNA is TGCGCCAGCAATTCGGGGGCCTACGAGCAGTACTTC. Amino acids: CASNSGAYEQYF.

This chain uses TRBV11-2 with TRBJ2-7, with TRBD2 matching over 9 bases. This CDR3 spans 17 amino acids. The J segment lost 2 bases and the V segment lost 0 bases, leaving 8 bases of the junction unmatched. Germline assignment: CDR1 SGHAT and CDR2 FQNNGV. CDR3 nucleotide sequence: TGTGCCAGCAGCTTAGATCGAGCGGGGGGCCCCCCCTACGAGCAGTACTTC. It translates to CASSLDRAGGPPYEQYF.

The chain uses TRBV28 and TRBJ1-1, with TRBD1 as a possible D gene (5 bases). Germline V CDR1 and CDR2: MDHEN, SYDVKM. V dropped 10 bases and J dropped 4 bases, with 16 bases sitting between them. The CDR3 runs to 13 residues. CDR3 region: CATGLGVGTEAFF. The CDR3 bases are TGTGCCACGGGGTTGGGGGTGGGCACTGAAGCTTTCTTT.

This chain joins TRBV29-1 and TRBJ1-2; D is perhaps TRBD1 (6 bases). The V end was cut by 1 base, the J end by 8 bases, with 11 bases between. Germline V CDR1 and CDR2: SQVTM, ANQGSEA. This CDR3 comprises 12 residues. DNA of the CDR3: TGCAGCGTTGAAGTTTGGAGGGGGGGCTACACCTTC. Encoded protein: CSVEVWRGGYTF.

The chain uses TRBV5-1 and TRBJ1-1; 7 bases map to TRBD1. V lost 3 bases and J lost 9; bases outside the gene matches: 17. Germline V CDR1 and CDR2: SGHRS, YFSETQ. The length of the CDR3 is 16 residues. The CDR3 DNA reads as TGCGCCAGCAGCTCTGTCTCACCTAAAACAGGGGACCAAGCTTTCTTT. Translating gives CASSSVSPKTGDQAFF.

There are a few counts of this clone. The rearrangement uses TRBV9 and TRBJ1-1; D is unclear. The CDR3 extends over 15 amino acids. Germline V CDR1 and CDR2: SGDLS, YYNGEE. V lost 0 bases and J 1 base, leaving 10 bases between the germline ends. For the CDR3, the DNA is TGTGCCAGCAGCGTAGCTGAGGACGGGAACACTGAAGCTTTCTTT. Translating it yields CASSVAEDGNTEAFF.

The chain employs TRBV7-2 and TRBJ2-5; D is unclear. The CDR3 runs 11 residues. CDR1 and CDR2 from the germline V gene are SGHTA and FQGNSA. V shed 8 bases and J shed 3 bases, with 7 bases lying between them. The CDR3 region has the DNA TGTGCCAGCGGAATAAAAGAGACCCAGTACTTC. This codes for CASGIKETQYF.

The chain employs TRBV27 and TRBJ2-1; 9 nucleotides line up with TRBD2. Germline V gene data show CDR1 as MNHEY and CDR2 as SMNVEV (reference sequence). This CDR3 contains 15 residues. V lost 2 bases, J lost 6 bases, and 5 bases stayed unmatched. For the CDR3, the DNA is TGTGCCAGCAGTTTAGCGGGGGGGCCATTCAATGAGCAGTTCTTC. It encodes CASSLAGGPFNEQFF.

This chain links TRBV28 with TRBJ1-1, with TRBD1 identical over 7 bases. Trimming cost V 8 bases and J 3 bases; bases outside gene matches: 3. The V gene's germline CDR1 is MDHEN and CDR2 SYDVKM. CDR3 length: 12 amino acids. The CDR3 is CASHDRDTEAFF. CDR3 in DNA: TGTGCCAGCCACGACAGGGACACTGAAGCTTTCTTT. Based on the CDR3 plus reference TRBV28 and TRBJ1-1, the full variable domain is DVKVTQSSRYLVKRTGEKVFLECVQDMDHENMFWYRQDPGLGLRLIYFSYDVKMKEKGDIPEGYSVSREKKERFSLILESASTNQTSMYLCASHDRDTEAFFGQGTRLTVV.

The chain couples TRBV7-9 to TRBJ1-5, with D perhaps TRBD1 (5 bases). CDR3 size: 16 residues. In germline, CDR1 is SEHNR, CDR2 FQNEAQ (reference sequence). V lost 2 bases and J 1 base, leaving 12 bases between the germline ends. The CDR3 DNA reads TGTGCCAGCAGCTTACAGGGAGGCCGCAGCAATCAGCCCCAGCATTTT. Its protein product is CASSLQGGRSNQPQHF.

The chain employs TRBV30 and TRBJ1-2; D gene ambiguous. V was shortened by 4 bases and J by 2 bases, with 14 bases between the two germline ends. This CDR3 contains 14 residues. Germline assignment: CDR1 GTSNPN and CDR2 SVGIG (reference sequence). CDR3 bases: TGTGCCTGGAAGGCCCTCCGGTTGAACTATGGCTACACCTTC. Its protein product is CAWKALRLNYGYTF.

The chain carries TRBV10-2 and TRBJ2-3; D remains unclear. Between the trimmed V and J ends, which lost 6 bases and 6 bases, there was a span of 13 bases. The CDR3 has 13 amino acids. Germline CDR1 WSHSY, CDR2 SAAADI. The CDR3 spells CASRGLSQDTQYF. Written as DNA, the CDR3 is TGCGCCAGCAGGGGCCTTAGTCAGGATACGCAGTATTTT.

V is TRBV27 and J is TRBJ2-2; D is unclear. Germline V gene lookup returns CDR1 MNHEY and CDR2 SMNVEV (reference sequence). V lost 10 bases, J lost 0 bases, and 12 bases lay in between. The CDR3 length is 14 residues. The CDR3 DNA reads TGTGCCACCCAGAACGAGGCGAACACCGGGGAGCTGTTTTTT. It yields the protein CATQNEANTGELFF.

CDR3 sequence reads: CASSLANGEWQYF. CDR3 nucleotide sequence: TGTGCCAGCAGCTTAGCGAACGGGGAATGGCAGTACTTC. The chain employs TRBV7-9 and TRBJ2-7; D might be TRBD2 (5 bases). This CDR3 region has 13 residues. The ends were cut back, 0 bases at V and 9 bases at J, with 12 bases in the middle. Germline V gene lookup returns CDR1 SEHNR and CDR2 FQNEAQ (reference sequence). The full variable domain, with the rest looked up from reference TRBV7-9 and TRBJ2-7, is DTGVSQNPRHKITKRGQNVTFRCDPISEHNRLYWYRQTLGQGPEFLTYFQNEAQLEKSRLLSDRFSAERPKGSFSTLEIQRTEQGDSAMYLCASSLANGEWQYFGPGTRLTVT.

This clone was counted a single time. The chain employs TRBV2 and TRBJ1-2, with D tentatively TRBD1 (6 bases). The CDR3 spans 16 residues. The V gene's germline CDR1 is SNHLY and CDR2 FYNNEI. The V and J ends lost 0 bases and 5 bases respectively, with 16 bases between them. CDR3 sequence reads: CASSEAGGREGYGYTF. The DNA of the CDR3 is TGTGCCAGCAGTGAAGCGGGGGGCAGGGAGGGGTATGGCTACACCTTC.

This chain joins TRBV4-1 and TRBJ2-7, with 8 bases lining up with TRBD1. This CDR3 is built from 16 residues. Germline V gives CDR1 MGHRA, CDR2 YSYEKL. V lost 0 bases, J lost 5 bases, and 9 bases stayed unmatched. CDR3 bases: TGCGCCAGCAGCCAAGATTGGGACAGGTTAAGCGACGAGCAGTACTTC. Its translation: CASSQDWDRLSDEQYF.

V is TRBV5-1 and J is TRBJ2-3; tentative D call: TRBD2 (6 bases). V lost 1 base and J 11 bases, leaving 14 bases between the germline ends. The CDR3 spans 13 residues. Per the germline V gene, CDR1 is SGHRS and CDR2 is YFSETQ. CDR3 bases: TGCGCCAGCAGCTTGAGGGAGGAGGGTAAGCAGTATTTT. Its protein product is CASSLREEGKQYF. The complete variable domain, with remaining parts taken from reference TRBV5-1 and TRBJ2-3, reads KAGVTQTPRYLIKTRGQQVTLSCSPISGHRSVSWYQQTPGQGLQFLFEYFSETQRNKGNFPGRFSGRQFSNSRSEMNVSTLELGDSALYLCASSLREEGKQYFGPGTRLTVL.

This clone came up a few times. The chain combines TRBV6-5 with TRBJ2-7; weak D call: TRBD1 (6 bases). There are 14 residues in the CDR3. Germline CDR1 reads MNHEY; CDR2 reads SVGAGI. Trimming took 6 bases from V and 3 from J, leaving 15 bases between them. The CDR3 loop is CASRTRDTYYEQYF. CDR3 DNA: TGTGCCAGCAGGACCCGGGACACCTACTACGAGCAGTACTTC.

The rearrangement links TRBV29-1 to TRBJ2-3, with D maybe TRBD1 (5 bases). Trimming left V 2 bases short and J 9 bases short, with 6 bases between. Per germline, CDR1 SQVTM and CDR2 ANQGSEA. CDR3 length: 10 residues. The CDR3 region is CSVEKGTQYF. In DNA, the CDR3 is TGCAGCGTTGAAAAGGGGACGCAGTATTTT.

This clone was counted only a few times. The rearrangement links TRBV6-5 to TRBJ2-7; D gene unclear. V lost 2 bases and J lost 2, with 13 bases in between. Per germline, CDR1 MNHEY and CDR2 SVGAGI. The CDR3 extends over 15 amino acids. The CDR3 region has the DNA TGTGCCAGCAGTTACACTATCCGACTGGCCTACGAGCAGTACTTC. It codes for CASSYTIRLAYEQYF.

The V gene is TRBV5-1, the J gene TRBJ1-5; D possibly corresponds to TRBD1 (6 bases). This CDR3 has 19 amino acids. Germline V gives CDR1 SGHRS, CDR2 YFSETQ. V was clipped by 2 bases and J by 2 bases, with 23 bases between them. The CDR3 region is CASSFEAGLYRVRNQPQHF. The CDR3, as DNA: TGCGCCAGCAGCTTTGAGGCGGGGTTATACAGGGTCCGCAATCAGCCCCAGCATTTT.